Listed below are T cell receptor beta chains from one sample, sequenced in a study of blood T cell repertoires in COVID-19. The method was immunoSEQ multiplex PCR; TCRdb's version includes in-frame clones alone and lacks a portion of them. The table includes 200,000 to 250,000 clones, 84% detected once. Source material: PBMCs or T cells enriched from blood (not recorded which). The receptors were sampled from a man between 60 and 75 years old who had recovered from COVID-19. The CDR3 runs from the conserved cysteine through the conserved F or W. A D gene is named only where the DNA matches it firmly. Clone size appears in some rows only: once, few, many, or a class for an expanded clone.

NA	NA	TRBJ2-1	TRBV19	TGTGCCAGCTCCCGGGAGAACTACAATGAGCAGTTCTTC	CASSRENYNEQFF
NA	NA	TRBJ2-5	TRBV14	TGTGCCAGCAGCCAAAGACGACTTGCCCTTGCAGGGAATAGGGAGACCCAGTACTTC	CASSQRRLALAGNRETQYF
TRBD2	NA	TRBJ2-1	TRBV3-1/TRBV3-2	TGTGCCAGCAGCCAAGAGTCTAGCGGGTTCTACAATGAGCAGTTCTTC	CASSQESSGFYNEQFF
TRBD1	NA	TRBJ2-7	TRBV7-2	TGTGCCAGCAGCCCCGGGACAGGGAGATCCGAGCAGTACTTC	CASSPGTGRSEQYF
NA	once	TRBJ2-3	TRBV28	TGTGCCAGCAGTAAACTCACAGATACGCAGTATTTT	CASSKLTDTQYF
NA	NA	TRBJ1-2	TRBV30	TGTGCCTGGAGCGTAGGGAGGAGAGATCCCTATGGCTACACCTTC	CAWSVGRRDPYGYTF
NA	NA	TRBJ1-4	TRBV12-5	TGTGCTAGTGGTTTGGTATTCGAAGCGACGGCAACTAATGAAAAACTGTTTTTT	CASGLVFEATATNEKLFF
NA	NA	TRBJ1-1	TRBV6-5	TGTGCCGGGAATACAAACGGGAAGACTGAAGCTTTCTTT	CAGNTNGKTEAFF
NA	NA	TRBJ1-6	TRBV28	TGTGCCAGCAGTTTGCAGGACAGAGATTCACCCCTCCACTTT	CASSLQDRDSPLHF
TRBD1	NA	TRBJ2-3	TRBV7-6	TGTGCCAGCAGCTTAACAGGGGGCGTCACAGATACGCAGTATTTT	CASSLTGGVTDTQYF
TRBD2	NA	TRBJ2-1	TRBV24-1	TGTGCCACTGGGGGCGCGGGGGGGCTCGGCAATGAGCAGTTCTTC	CATGGAGGLGNEQFF
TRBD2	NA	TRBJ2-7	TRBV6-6	TGTGCCAGCAGTTACTCGACTAGCGGGGGTAACGAGCAGTACTTC	CASSYSTSGGNEQYF
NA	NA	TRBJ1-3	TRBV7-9	TGTGCCAGCAGCTTGGGAGAGGGAAACACCATATATTTT	CASSLGEGNTIYF
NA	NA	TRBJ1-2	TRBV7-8	TGTGCCAGCAGCCGGCTAGCAAACTATGGCTACACCTTC	CASSRLANYGYTF
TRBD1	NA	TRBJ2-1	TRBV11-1	TGTGCCAGCAGCGAACAGGGGTGGGACAATGAGCAGTTCTTC	CASSEQGWDNEQFF
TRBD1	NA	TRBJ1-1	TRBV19	TGTGCCAGTAGCACTACAGGGGGATTCCACACTGAAGCTTTCTTT	CASSTTGGFHTEAFF
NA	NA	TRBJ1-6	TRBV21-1	TGTGCCAGCAGCACGGAGGGCAGGGAGGGTGCACCCCTCCACTTT	CASSTEGREGAPLHF
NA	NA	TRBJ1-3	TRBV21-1	TGTGCCAGCAAAGGACAGCCGAGCTCTGGAAACACCATATATTTT	CASKGQPSSGNTIYF
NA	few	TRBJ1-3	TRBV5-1	TGCGCCAGCAGCTACCAGGGTAACTCTGGAAACACCATATATTTT	CASSYQGNSGNTIYF
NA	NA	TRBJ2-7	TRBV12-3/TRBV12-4	TGTGCCAGCCAACGGGACAACTACGAGCAGTACTTC	CASQRDNYEQYF
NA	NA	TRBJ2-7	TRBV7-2	TGTGCCAGCAGCTTGACAGGCTACGAGCAGTACTTC	CASSLTGYEQYF
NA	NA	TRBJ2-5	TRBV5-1	TGCGCCAGCAGCTTACTGACGGCGCGGGAGACCCAGTACTTC	CASSLLTARETQYF
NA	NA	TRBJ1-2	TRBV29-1	TGCAGCGTTGAAATGGTGACAGTGAACTATGGCTACACCTTC	CSVEMVTVNYGYTF
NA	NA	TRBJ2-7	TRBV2	TGTGCCAGCGGGGGACTGACACGTAGCTACGAGCAGTACTTC	CASGGLTRSYEQYF
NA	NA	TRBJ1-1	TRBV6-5	TGTGCCAGCAGTTACTTGCCAAATAGGAACACTGAAGCTTTCTTT	CASSYLPNRNTEAFF
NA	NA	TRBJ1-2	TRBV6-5	TGTGCCAGCAGCACACAGGGATTTGACTATGGCTACACCTTC	CASSTQGFDYGYTF
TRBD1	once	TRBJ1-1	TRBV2	TGTGCCAGCAACCGACAGGGCATTACTGAAGCTTTCTTT	CASNRQGITEAFF
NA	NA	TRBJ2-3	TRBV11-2	TGTGCCAGCAGCTTAGCTCTACTAAGCACAGATACGCAGTATTTT	CASSLALLSTDTQYF
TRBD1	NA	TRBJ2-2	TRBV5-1	TGCGCCAGCAGCTTTGGACAGGGGACCTTCGGGGAGCTGTTTTTT	CASSFGQGTFGELFF
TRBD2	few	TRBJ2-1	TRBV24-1	TGTGCCACCAGTGATTTGAGCGGGGGGCCCAATGAGCAGTTCTTC	CATSDLSGGPNEQFF
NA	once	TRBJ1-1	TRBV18	TGTGCCAGCTCACAGGGACTGTCCGGGACTGAAGCTTTCTTT	CASSQGLSGTEAFF
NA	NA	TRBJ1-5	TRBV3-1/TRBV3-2	TGTGCCAGCAGCCAAGGAAACTCCAATCAGCCCCAGCATTTT	CASSQGNSNQPQHF
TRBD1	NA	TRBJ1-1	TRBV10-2	TGCGCCAGCAGTGAGGCTCAGGGGGCGACGGGTGGGACTGAAGCTTTCTTT	CASSEAQGATGGTEAFF